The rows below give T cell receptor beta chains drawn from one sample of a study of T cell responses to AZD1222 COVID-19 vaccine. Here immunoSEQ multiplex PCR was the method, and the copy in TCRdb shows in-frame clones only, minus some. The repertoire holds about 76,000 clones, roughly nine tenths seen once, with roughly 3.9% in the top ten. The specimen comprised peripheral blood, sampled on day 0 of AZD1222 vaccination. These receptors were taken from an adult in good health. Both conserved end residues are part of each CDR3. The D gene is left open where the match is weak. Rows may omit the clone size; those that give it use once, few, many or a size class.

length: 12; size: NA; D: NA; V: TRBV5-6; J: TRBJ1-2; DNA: TGTGCCAGCAGCTTGTGGGGAGATGGCTACACCTTC; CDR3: CASSLWGDGYTF
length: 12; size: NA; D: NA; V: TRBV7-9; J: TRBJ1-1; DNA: TGTGCCAGCGGCGAGATGAACACTGAAGCTTTCTTT; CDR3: CASGEMNTEAFF
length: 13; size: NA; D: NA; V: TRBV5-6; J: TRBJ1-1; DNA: TGTGCCAGCAGCTTTTGGAGTCAGGCTGAAGCTTTCTTT; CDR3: CASSFWSQAEAFF
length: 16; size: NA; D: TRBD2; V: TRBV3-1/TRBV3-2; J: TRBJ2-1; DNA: TGTGCCAGCAGCCGAGCTCGGGGGGGCTCGGGTAATGAGCAGTTCTTC; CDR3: CASSRARGGSGNEQFF
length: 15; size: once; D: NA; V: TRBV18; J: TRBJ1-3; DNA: TGTGCCAGCTTTATGGGAGCGGTCTCTGGAAACACCATATATTTT; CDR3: CASFMGAVSGNTIYF
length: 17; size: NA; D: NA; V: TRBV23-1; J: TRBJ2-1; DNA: TGCGCCAGCAGTCAATCCGACCGGGAGCTGATGCACAATGAGCAGTTCTTC; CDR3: CASSQSDRELMHNEQFF
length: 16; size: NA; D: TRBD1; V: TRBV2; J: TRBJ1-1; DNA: TGTGCCAGCGTTCCCTTACAGGGGGCGCAGGACACTGAAGCTTTCTTT; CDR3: CASVPLQGAQDTEAFF
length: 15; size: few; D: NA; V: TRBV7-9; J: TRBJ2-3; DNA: TGTGCCAGCAGCTCGAATAGGTTTGGCACAGATACGCAGTATTTT; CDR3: CASSSNRFGTDTQYF
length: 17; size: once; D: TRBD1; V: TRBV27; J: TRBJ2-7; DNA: TGTGCCAGCAGTCGGTTGGTGGGGACAGGGAGATCCTACGAGCAGTACTTC; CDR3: CASSRLVGTGRSYEQYF
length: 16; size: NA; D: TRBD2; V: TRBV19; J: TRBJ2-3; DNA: TGTGCCAGTTTTCTTCCGGGGGGGGCCGTCGCAGATACGCAGTATTTT; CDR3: CASFLPGGAVADTQYF
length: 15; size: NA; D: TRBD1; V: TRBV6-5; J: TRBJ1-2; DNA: TGTGCCAGCAGCTTCCAACAGGGGAACAACTATGGCTACACCTTC; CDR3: CASSFQQGNNYGYTF
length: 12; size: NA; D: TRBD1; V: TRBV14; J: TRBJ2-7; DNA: TGTGCCAGCAGCGCACAGGGGGCAAGGCAGTACTTC; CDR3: CASSAQGARQYF
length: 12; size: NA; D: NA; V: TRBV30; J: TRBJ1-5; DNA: TGTGCCTGGAGTGACACCAATCAGCCCCAGCATTTT; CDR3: CAWSDTNQPQHF
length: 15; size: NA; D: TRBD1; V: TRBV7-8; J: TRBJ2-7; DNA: TGTGCCAGCAGCCCGCGGACAGGGGGGGAATACGAGCAGTACTTC; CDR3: CASSPRTGGEYEQYF
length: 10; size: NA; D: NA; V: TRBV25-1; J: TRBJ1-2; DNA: TGTGCCTCTAGGGGGTATGGCTACACCTTC; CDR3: CASRGYGYTF
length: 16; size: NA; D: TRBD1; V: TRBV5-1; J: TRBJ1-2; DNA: TGCGCCAGCAGCTTTCGGACCGGGACAGTTAACTATGGCTACACCTTC; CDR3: CASSFRTGTVNYGYTF
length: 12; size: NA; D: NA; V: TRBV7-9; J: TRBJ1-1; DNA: TGTGCCAGCAGCAGGGGCGCCACTGAAGCTTTCTTT; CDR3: CASSRGATEAFF
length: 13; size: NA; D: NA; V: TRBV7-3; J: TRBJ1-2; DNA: TGTGCCAGCAGCCCGGACAGAGGTCTTGGCTACACCTTC; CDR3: CASSPDRGLGYTF
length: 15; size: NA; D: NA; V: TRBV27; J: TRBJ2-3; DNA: TGTGCCAGCAGCCGCGACAGAACTAGCACAGATACGCAGTATTTT; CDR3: CASSRDRTSTDTQYF
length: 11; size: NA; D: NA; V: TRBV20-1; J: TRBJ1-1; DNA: TGCAGTGCTAGGGTTAACACTGAAGCTTTCTTT; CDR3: CSARVNTEAFF
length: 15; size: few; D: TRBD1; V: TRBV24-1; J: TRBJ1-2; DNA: TGTGCCACCAGTGATTCCCCGACAGGGGGGTATGGCTACACCTTC; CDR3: CATSDSPTGGYGYTF
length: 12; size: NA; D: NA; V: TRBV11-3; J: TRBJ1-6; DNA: TGTGCCAGCAGCTTACGGTCCTCACCCCTCCACTTT; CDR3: CASSLRSSPLHF
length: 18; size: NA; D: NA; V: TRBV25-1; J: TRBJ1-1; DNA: TGTGCCAGCAGTGAACCCTCCTCCGGGGGGCCCCGGAACACTGAAGCTTTCTTT; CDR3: CASSEPSSGGPRNTEAFF
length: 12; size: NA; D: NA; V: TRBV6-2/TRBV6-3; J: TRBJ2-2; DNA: TGTGCCAGCAGTTTATCCACCGGGGAGCTGTTTTTT; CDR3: CASSLSTGELFF
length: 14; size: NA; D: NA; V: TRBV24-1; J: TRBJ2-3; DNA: TGTGCCACCACCCCCAGGGGCGGCACAGATACGCAGTATTTT; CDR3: CATTPRGGTDTQYF
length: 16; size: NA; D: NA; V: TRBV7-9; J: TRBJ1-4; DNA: TGTGCCAGCAGCTTAGACAGGGAGGGAATTAATGAAAAACTGTTTTTT; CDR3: CASSLDREGINEKLFF
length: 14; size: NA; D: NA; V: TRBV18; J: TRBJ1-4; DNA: TGTGCCAGCTCATCCGACAGGATAAATGAAAAACTGTTTTTT; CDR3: CASSSDRINEKLFF
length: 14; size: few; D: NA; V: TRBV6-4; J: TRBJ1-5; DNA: TGTGCCAGCATAAGGGGTTATAGCAATCAGCCCCAGCATTTT; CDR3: CASIRGYSNQPQHF
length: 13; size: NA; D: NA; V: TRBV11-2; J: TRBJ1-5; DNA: TGTGCCAGCAGCTTAGATCAAGGTCAGCCCCAGCATTTT; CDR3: CASSLDQGQPQHF
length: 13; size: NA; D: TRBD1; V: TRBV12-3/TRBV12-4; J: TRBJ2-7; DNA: TGTGCCAGCAGTTTTGGGACAGAGGGAGAGCAGTACTTC; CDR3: CASSFGTEGEQYF
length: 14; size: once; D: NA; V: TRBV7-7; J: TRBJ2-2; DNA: TGTGCCAGCAGCTTAGAGTCGAACACCGGGGAGCTGTTTTTT; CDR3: CASSLESNTGELFF
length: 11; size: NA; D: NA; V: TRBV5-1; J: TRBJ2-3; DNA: TGCGCCAGCAGAAAGGTTGATACGCAGTATTTT; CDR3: CASRKVDTQYF
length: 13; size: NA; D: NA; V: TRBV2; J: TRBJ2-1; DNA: TGTGCCAGCAGTGATAACAACTACAATGAGCAGTTCTTC; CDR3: CASSDNNYNEQFF
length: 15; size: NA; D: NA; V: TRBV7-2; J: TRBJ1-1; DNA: TGTGCCAGCAGCTTCCAAAGTTGGGGGAACACTGAAGCTTTCTTT; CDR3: CASSFQSWGNTEAFF
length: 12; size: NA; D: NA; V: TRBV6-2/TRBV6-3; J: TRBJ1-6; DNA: TGTGCCAGCAGTTACTTGAGGGAACCCCTCCACTTT; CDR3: CASSYLREPLHF
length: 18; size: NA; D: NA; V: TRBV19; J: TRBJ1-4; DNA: TGTGCCAGTAGTATAGCCCTTCCCGGACCGTTCACTAATGAAAAACTGTTTTTT; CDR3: CASSIALPGPFTNEKLFF
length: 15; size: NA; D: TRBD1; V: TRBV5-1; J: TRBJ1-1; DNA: TGCGCCAGCAGCTTGGAGACAGGGAGGTACACTGAAGCTTTCTTT; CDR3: CASSLETGRYTEAFF
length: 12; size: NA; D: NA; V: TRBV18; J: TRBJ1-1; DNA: TGTGCCAGCTCACCCCGGGACACTGAAGCTTTCTTT; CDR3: CASSPRDTEAFF
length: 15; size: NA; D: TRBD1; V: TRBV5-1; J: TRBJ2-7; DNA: TGCGCCAGCAGCTTATGGGACAGGGACCCCTACGAGCAGTACTTC; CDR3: CASSLWDRDPYEQYF
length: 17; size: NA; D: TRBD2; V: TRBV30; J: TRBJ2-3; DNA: TGTGCCTGGACATATAATGCGGGACTAGCGAACACAGATACGCAGTATTTT; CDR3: CAWTYNAGLANTDTQYF
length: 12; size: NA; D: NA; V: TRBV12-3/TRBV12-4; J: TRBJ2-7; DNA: TGTGCCAGCAGTCCCTTACCCGACGAGCAGTACTTC; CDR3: CASSPLPDEQYF
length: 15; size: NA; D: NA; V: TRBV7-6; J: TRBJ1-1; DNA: TGTGCCAGCAGCTTAGCGGCAGGGGCTTACACTGAAGCTTTCTTT; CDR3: CASSLAAGAYTEAFF
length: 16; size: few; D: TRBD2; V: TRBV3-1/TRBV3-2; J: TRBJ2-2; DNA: TGTGCCAGCAGCCCGGGGGGGACTTGGAACACCGGGGAGCTGTTTTTT; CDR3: CASSPGGTWNTGELFF
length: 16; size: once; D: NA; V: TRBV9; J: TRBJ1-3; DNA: TGTGCCAGCAGCGTGGAAGACGGCCTCTCTGGAAACACCATATATTTT; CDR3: CASSVEDGLSGNTIYF
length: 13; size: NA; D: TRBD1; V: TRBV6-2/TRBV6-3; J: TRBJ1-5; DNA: TGTGCCAGCAGCGGGACAGGGGCTCAGCCCCAGCATTTT; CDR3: CASSGTGAQPQHF
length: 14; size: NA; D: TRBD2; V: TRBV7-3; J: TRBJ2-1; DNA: TGTGCCAGCAGACGGACTAGCGGGAGTCCTGAGCAGTTCTTC; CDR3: CASRRTSGSPEQFF
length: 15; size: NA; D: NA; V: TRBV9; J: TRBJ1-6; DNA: TGTGCCAGCAGCGTGGGGGCCTCTGGAAATTCACCCCTCCACTTT; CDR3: CASSVGASGNSPLHF
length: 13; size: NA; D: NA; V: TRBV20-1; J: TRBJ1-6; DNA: TGCAGTGCTAGTGGACGGGATAATTCACCCCTCCACTTT; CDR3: CSASGRDNSPLHF
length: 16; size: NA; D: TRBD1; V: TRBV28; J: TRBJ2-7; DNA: TGTGCCAGCCCCCCCCGGACAGGCGAATTTATTTACGAGCAGTACTTC; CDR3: CASPPRTGEFIYEQYF
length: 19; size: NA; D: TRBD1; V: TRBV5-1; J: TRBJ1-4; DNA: TGCGCCAGCAGCTTGGCCGTAGGACAGGGATCGCAAACTAATGAAAAACTGTTTTTT; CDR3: CASSLAVGQGSQTNEKLFF